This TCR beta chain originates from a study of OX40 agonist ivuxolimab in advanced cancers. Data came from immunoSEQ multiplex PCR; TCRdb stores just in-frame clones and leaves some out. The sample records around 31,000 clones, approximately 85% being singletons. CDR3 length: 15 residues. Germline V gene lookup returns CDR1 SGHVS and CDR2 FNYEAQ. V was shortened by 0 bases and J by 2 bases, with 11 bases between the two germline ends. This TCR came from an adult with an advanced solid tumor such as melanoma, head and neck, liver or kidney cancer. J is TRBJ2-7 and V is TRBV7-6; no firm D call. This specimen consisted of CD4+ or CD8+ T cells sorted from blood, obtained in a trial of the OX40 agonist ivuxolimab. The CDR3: CASSLAETDPYEQYF. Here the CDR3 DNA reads TGTGCCAGCAGCTTAGCCGAGACTGATCCCTACGAGCAGTACTTC.